This entry is about one T cell receptor (beta chain). This clonotype occurred many times. Its antigen remains unidentified. Base qualities are not at hand, and no much larger clone is one base apart. The entry originates in a study of neurological immune-mediated disorders (dated by TCRdb to about 2019). Some background on the complete study: Peripheral blood TCR-beta repertoires from patients with HTLV-I-associated myelopathy (HAM/TSP), patients with multiple sclerosis, and healthy controls were compared in the study using UMI-based sequencing. The approximately 110 TCR-beta libraries included longitudinal samples, technical triplicates and paired sorted CD4+ and CD8+ T-cell subsets alongside PBMC samples. Of the 68 subjects in the cohort, about 14 were HAM/TSP patients, roughly 34 were multiple sclerosis patients, and roughly 20 were healthy controls. The paper's findings and limits, for the study overall: Expanded clones from different subjects shared no identical CDR3 amino acid sequences, which suggests that TCR-beta repertoires were private in all groups. TCR clonal expansion was highest in HAM/TSP patients and lowest in MS patients, with MS patients falling below even healthy controls.

For the unsorted PBMC libraries, 2 million PBMCs were stored in RNAlater at -80 degrees C until RNA extraction and were used to generate the libraries. Peripheral blood was subjected to Ficoll-Hypaque density gradient centrifugation to isolate PBMCs, which were then cryopreserved in liquid nitrogen. V ends up 5 bases short and J 2 bases short, with an unmatched junction base count of 8. Via the germline V gene, CDR1 is SGHTA and CDR2 FQGNSA. The CDR3 contains 15 residues, cysteine and phenylalanine counted. Here the CDR3 DNA is all that survives: 45 bases in frame from base 1. cDNA synthesis used template-switch 5'RACE with a primer carrying a 10-nucleotide random unique molecular identifier tagging each TCR transcript. Each sequencing run produced over 190 million TCR-beta sequences covering 15-18 subjects. The RNeasy kit was used to extract total RNA. TCR-beta VDJ regions were amplified with primers for the TCR constant region and the 5'RACE anchor, using the KAPA Real-time Library Amplification kit. Sample indexes and Illumina adaptors were added in a first PCR, after which library yield was increased in a second PCR. After purification with Ampure beads, the TCR product of roughly 650 bp was size-selected on a 2% E-gel SizeSelection system. Library quality was checked on a Bioanalyzer, concentration was measured with Qubit, and libraries were quantified with the Kapa Library Quantification kit before pooling. Paired-end 2 x 150 bp sequencing of the libraries was performed on an Illumina HiSeq 2500. To increase sequence diversity, roughly 24-30% phiX was spiked into each library pool. The authors processed their data as follows. Quality-filtered reads were processed with the UMI-based MiGEC pipeline, which removed over 75% of raw TCR sequences during error correction. IMGT germline references were used for alignment of VDJ genes, and clonotypes were defined by a unique CDR3 amino acid sequence together with V-J genes. VDJtools evaluated clonal expansion, Shannon diversity and CDR3 relatedness (CalcPairwiseDistances, ClusterSamples); CLCbio workbench built phylogenetic trees. Clones with at least 8 unique UMIs were defined as expanded, with this threshold being based on coefficient-of-variation modelling across technical triplicates. TCRdb redid the processing of the public reads, applying fastp at Q25 and MiXCR, and retained in-frame beta chains. Each entry merges the rows of one CDR3 protein and shows their most common DNA and genes. V and J calls and clone size were set by TCRdb, not the authors. The sample profile shows 46,000 or so distinct CDR3 sequences; 9% to 12% of them were found once. Around 20% of the sample lies in the top ten.

The V and J segments used are TRBV7-2 and TRBJ1-2; the junction holds 7 bases that match TRBD1. The receptor comes from a woman aged 40 to 50 with HTLV-1-associated myelopathy (HAM/TSP). Specimen: PBMCs. The CDR3 protein sequence reads: CASSPRTGENYGYTF. The nucleotides read TGTGCCAGCAGCCCGAGGACAGGAGAGAACTATGGCTACACCTTC.